The entry below gives a single TCR beta chain sequence along with its context. What it recognizes is unknown. This could be a read error, since a much larger clone is one nucleotide away. Six healthy women, forming three identical twin pairs, donated samples. The data are from a study of identical twins' blood T cells. Study results and limitations: Twins shared more top CDR3 clonotypes than unrelated donors did.

One entry per CDR3 protein, called by TCRdb with MiXCR from the 5' RACE reads. Among hundreds of thousands of distinct CDR3 sequences listed, around 30% were seen once. Per the germline V gene, CDR1 is MNHEY and CDR2 is SVGEGT. The CDR3 is made up of 12 amino acids. The rearrangement uses TRBV6-2 or TRBV6-3 and TRBJ1-5; D gene ambiguous. The origin of this receptor is a woman between 18 and 55 years old in good health. Sequencing was carried out using PBMCs. The CDR3 loop is CAGSYRGQPQHF. The CDR3 coding sequence is TGTGCCGGCAGTTACCGTGGGCAGCCCCAGCATTTT.